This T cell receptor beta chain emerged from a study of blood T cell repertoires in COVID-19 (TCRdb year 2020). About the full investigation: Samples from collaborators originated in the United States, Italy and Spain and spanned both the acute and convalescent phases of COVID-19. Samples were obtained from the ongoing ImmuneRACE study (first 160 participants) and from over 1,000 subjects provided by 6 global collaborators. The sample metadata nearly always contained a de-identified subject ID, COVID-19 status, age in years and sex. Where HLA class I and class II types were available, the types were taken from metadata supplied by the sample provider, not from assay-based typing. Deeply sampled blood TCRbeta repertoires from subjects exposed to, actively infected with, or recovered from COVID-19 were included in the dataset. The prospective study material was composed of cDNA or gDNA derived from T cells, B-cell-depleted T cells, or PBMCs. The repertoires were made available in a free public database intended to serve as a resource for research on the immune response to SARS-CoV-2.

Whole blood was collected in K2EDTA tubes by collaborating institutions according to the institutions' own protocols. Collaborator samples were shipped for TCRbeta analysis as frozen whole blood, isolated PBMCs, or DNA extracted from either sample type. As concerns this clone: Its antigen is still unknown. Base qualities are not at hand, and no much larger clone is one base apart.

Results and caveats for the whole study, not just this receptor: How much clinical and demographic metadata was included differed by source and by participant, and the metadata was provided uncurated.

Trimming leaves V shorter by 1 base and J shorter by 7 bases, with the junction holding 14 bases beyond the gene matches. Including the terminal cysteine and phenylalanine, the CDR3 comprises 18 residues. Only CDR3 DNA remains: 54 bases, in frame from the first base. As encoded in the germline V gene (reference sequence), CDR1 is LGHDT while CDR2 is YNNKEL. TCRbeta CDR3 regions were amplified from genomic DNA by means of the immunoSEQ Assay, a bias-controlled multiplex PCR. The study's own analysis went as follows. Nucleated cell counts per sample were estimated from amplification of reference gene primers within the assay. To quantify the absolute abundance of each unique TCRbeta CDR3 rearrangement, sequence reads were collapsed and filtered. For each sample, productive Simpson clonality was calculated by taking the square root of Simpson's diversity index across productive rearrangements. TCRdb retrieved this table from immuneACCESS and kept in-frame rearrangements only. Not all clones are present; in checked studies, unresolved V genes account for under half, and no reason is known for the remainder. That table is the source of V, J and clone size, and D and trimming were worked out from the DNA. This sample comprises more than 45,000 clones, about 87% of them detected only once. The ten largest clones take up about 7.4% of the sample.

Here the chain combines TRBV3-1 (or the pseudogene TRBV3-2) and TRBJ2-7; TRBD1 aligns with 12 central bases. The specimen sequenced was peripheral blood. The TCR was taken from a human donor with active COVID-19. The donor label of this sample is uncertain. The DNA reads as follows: TGTGCCAGCAGCCAAGGTTCTGTTTTGGGACAGGGGGCGCGGGAGCAGTACTTC. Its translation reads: CASSQGSVLGQGAREQYF.